The rows below give T cell receptor beta chains drawn from one sample of a study of cytomegalovirus exposure and HLA in healthy donors. TCRdb keeps only in-frame clones here, not all; method: immunoSEQ multiplex PCR. The sample lists 75,000 to 100,000 clones, roughly 79% occurring once. The sequencing sample was made of PBMCs. All receptors come from a woman between 65 and 79 years old in good health and CMV-seropositive. The CDR3 runs from the conserved cysteine through the conserved F or W. D genes are given only for firm matches. Not every row has a clone size; where given, it reads once, few, many or a size class.

v_call	j_call	clone_size	d_call	cdr3_aa	cdr3_nt
TRBV7-2	TRBJ2-6	.	TRBD1	CASSLRQGSGANVLTF	TGTGCCAGCAGCTTAAGACAGGGCTCTGGGGCCAACGTCCTGACTTTC
TRBV19	TRBJ1-5	.	TRBD1	CASSIRGTDSNQPQHF	TGTGCCAGTAGTATTCGTGGGACAGATAGCAATCAGCCCCAGCATTTT
TRBV10-2	TRBJ2-7	.	TRBD1	CASSHPGQGVGEQYF	TGCGCCAGCAGTCATCCGGGACAGGGGGTAGGCGAGCAGTACTTC
TRBV29-1	TRBJ2-1	.	TRBD1	CSANGQGVTDEQFF	TGCAGCGCCAACGGACAGGGGGTAACGGATGAGCAGTTCTTC
TRBV5-1	TRBJ2-2	once	TRBD1	CASSLDHRDREAGELFF	TGCGCCAGCAGCTTGGATCACCGGGACAGGGAGGCCGGGGAGCTGTTTTTT
TRBV2	TRBJ1-2	.	.	CASKEGPTDTF	TGTGCCAGCAAGGAGGGACCAACGGACACCTTC
TRBV4-1	TRBJ1-3	.	.	CASSLVLGGSGNTIYF	TGCGCCAGCAGCCTAGTACTGGGGGGCTCTGGAAACACCATATATTTT
TRBV27	TRBJ2-7	.	TRBD1	CASRMGTRDRGAEQYF	TGTGCCAGCCGTATGGGTACCCGGGACAGGGGGGCCGAGCAGTACTTC
TRBV11-2	TRBJ2-7	.	.	CASSLSAGEVYEQYF	TGTGCCAGCAGCTTATCTGCTGGCGAGGTGTACGAGCAGTACTTC
TRBV27	TRBJ1-5	.	.	CASSPDSSNQPQHF	TGTGCCAGCAGCCCGGACAGTAGCAATCAGCCCCAGCATTTT
TRBV7-6	TRBJ2-2	.	.	CASSSPGELFF	TGTGCCAGCAGCTCTCCCGGGGAGCTGTTTTTT
TRBV6-6	TRBJ2-1	.	TRBD1	CASRFPGQENEQFF	TGTGCCAGCAGATTCCCGGGACAGGAAAATGAGCAGTTCTTC
TRBV5-1	TRBJ2-3	.	TRBD2	CASSWTRSGSTQYF	TGCGCCAGCAGCTGGACTAGATCAGGCAGTACGCAGTATTTT
TRBV28	TRBJ2-3	few	TRBD1	CASRLQGSTDTQYF	TGTGCCAGCAGACTACAGGGGAGCACAGATACGCAGTATTTT
TRBV19	TRBJ1-2	.	TRBD1	CASSNRGREGYGYTF	TGTGCCAGTAGTAACAGGGGGCGTGAAGGGTATGGCTACACCTTC
TRBV5-6	TRBJ1-5	.	TRBD1	CASSSYRGVLLSNQPQHF	TGTGCCAGCAGCTCATACAGGGGGGTGTTGCTTAGCAATCAGCCCCAGCATTTT
TRBV14	TRBJ2-7	.	.	CASSQYSGGMTYEQYF	TGTGCCAGCAGCCAATATTCCGGGGGAATGACCTACGAGCAGTACTTC
TRBV2	TRBJ1-5	.	.	CASSPTGSRQPQHF	TGTGCCAGCAGCCCCACAGGGAGCAGGCAGCCCCAGCATTTT
TRBV9	TRBJ1-4	.	TRBD1	CASSTEPGQSNEKLFF	TGTGCCAGCAGCACCGAACCGGGACAGTCTAATGAAAAACTGTTTTTT
TRBV5-4	TRBJ2-5	.	.	CASSFGLTGQETQYF	TGTGCCAGCAGCTTTGGTTTGACAGGTCAAGAGACCCAGTACTTC